This T cell receptor (beta chain) is from a study of long-term antiretroviral therapy in people with HIV. Study findings and constraints: ART adherence was not documented, and neither viral resistance nor therapy changes had any data. HIV repertoire CDR3 lengths ranged less widely than those of controls.

V trimming: 5 bases; J trimming: 7 bases; junction bases outside the gene matches: 8. The CDR3 extends over 16 amino acids. CDR1 is LNHDA, CDR2 SQIVND, per germline (reference sequence). Comment on this clone: Its antigen is unidentified.

Researchers ran immunoSEQ v3.0 at survey level. Here immunoSEQ multiplex PCR was the method, and the copy in TCRdb shows in-frame clones only, minus some. The sample lists about 35,000 clones, 65% to 80% seen once, with about 7.1% in the top ten. This receptor was identified in a woman aged 50 to 60 with HIV. V and J are TRBV19 and TRBJ1-6, with TRBD1 identical over 10 bases. Source: unsorted PBMCs, taken 2 years after starting antiretroviral therapy. The CDR3 protein is CASSHLRGQGNSPLHF. CDR3 bases: TGTGCCAGTAGTCACCTCCGGGGACAGGGGAATTCACCCCTCCACTTT.